The 25 T cell receptor beta chains below come from one sample, sequenced in a study of cytotoxic CD8 clonotypes in ibrutinib-treated CLL. Sequencing used immunoSEQ multiplex PCR; TCRdb keeps in-frame clones, though not all of them. The sample has roughly 250,000 clones, less than 75% seen once. The sequencing used PBMCs, collected after 24 months of ibrutinib treatment. The receptors derive from a human donor with chronic lymphocytic leukemia.

This rearrangement joins TRBV2 to TRBJ2-1; 7 bases are shared with TRBD2. V trimming: 3 bases; J trimming: 7 bases; junction bases outside the gene matches: 6. The CDR3 totals 14 residues. Germline V gives CDR1 SNHLY, CDR2 FYNNEI. The CDR3 region has the DNA TGTGCCAGCAGTGAGGTTGCGGGAGTGAATGAGCAGTTCTTC. This translates into CASSEVAGVNEQFF.

The V call is TRBV5-1, the J call TRBJ2-5; no clear D. The germline V gene encodes CDR1 SGHRS and CDR2 YFSETQ. The CDR3 spans 16 residues. V lost 0 bases and J 2 bases, leaving 14 bases between the germline ends. The CDR3 loop reads CASSLAVQALQETQYF. CDR3 in DNA: TGCGCCAGCAGCTTGGCCGTGCAGGCGCTACAAGAGACCCAGTACTTC.

This chain joins TRBV27 and TRBJ2-7, with TRBD2 matching over 10 bases. The germline V gene has CDR1 MNHEY and CDR2 SMNVEV (reference sequence). With V trimmed by 6 bases and J by 2 bases, 4 bases remained unmatched. This CDR3 spans 14 amino acids. The CDR3 reads CASSPAGGPYEQYF. Written as DNA, the CDR3 is TGTGCCAGCAGCCCAGCGGGAGGGCCCTACGAGCAGTACTTC.

The rearrangement joins TRBV5-4 to TRBJ1-1; D is undetermined. Trimming shortened V by 2 bases and J by 3 bases, and 8 bases separated the two germline ends. This CDR3 is 13 amino acids long. Germline-derived CDR1 and CDR2 are SGHNT and YYREEE (reference sequence). The CDR3 DNA follows: TGTGCCAGCAGCTTACTAGAGGACACTGAAGCTTTCTTT. It codes for CASSLLEDTEAFF.

The J gene is TRBJ2-7, the V gene TRBV5-4; 8 bases match TRBD1. Germline-derived CDR1 and CDR2 are SGHNT and YYREEE (reference sequence). The CDR3 is 14 amino acids. Trimming at V came to 4 bases and at J to 4 bases, leaving 7 bases not matched to a gene. CDR3 DNA sequence: TGTGCCAGCAGCCGCTCGGACAGGGCATACGAGCAGTACTTC. Translating it yields CASSRSDRAYEQYF.

This clone showed up just a few times. The chain links TRBV7-3 to TRBJ1-5; D uncertain. V dropped 2 bases and J dropped 7 bases, with 9 bases sitting between them. The length of the CDR3 is 13 residues. In germline, CDR1 is SGHTA, CDR2 FQGTGA. CDR3 sequence: CASSLGFAQPQHF. CDR3 DNA: TGTGCCAGCAGCTTAGGTTTCGCCCAGCCCCAGCATTTT. The full variable domain, completed using reference TRBV7-3 and TRBJ1-5, is GAGVSQTPSNKVTEKGKYVELRCDPISGHTALYWYRQSLGQGPEFLIYFQGTGAADDSGLPNDRFFAVRPEGSVSTLKIQRTERGDSAVYLCASSLGFAQPQHFGDGTRLSIL.

CDR3 in DNA: TGCGCCAGCAGCTTGGCAGGGGTCCTAGCCAAAAACATTCAGTACTTC. It yields the protein CASSLAGVLAKNIQYF. This rearrangement joins TRBV5-1 to TRBJ2-4; TRBD1 might be the D (6 bases). V gave up 0 bases and J gave up 0 bases, with 10 bases separating them. CDR3 size: 16 residues. The germline V gene encodes CDR1 SGHRS and CDR2 YFSETQ.

The sample holds a few counts of this clone. The CDR3 bases are TGTGCCAGCAGCGGTAGGGGTACGCAGTATTTT. Translated, it gives CASSGRGTQYF. The genes are TRBV11-3 and TRBJ2-3, with D perhaps matching TRBD1 (5 bases). Per germline, CDR1 SGHNT and CDR2 YENEEA. The CDR3 extends over 11 amino acids. The germline V and J ends were trimmed by 5 bases and 8 bases, with 8 bases remaining between them.

The chain is built from TRBV11-3 and TRBJ2-2; a weak D match, TRBD1 (5 bases). The V and J ends lost 5 bases and 6 bases respectively, with 16 bases between them. The CDR3 length is 15 residues. The V gene's germline CDR1 is SGHNT and CDR2 YENEEA. CDR3 amino acids: CASSPRKGASGELFF. The CDR3 coding sequence is TGTGCCAGCAGCCCCCGGAAAGGGGCGTCCGGGGAGCTGTTTTTT.

In its sample, this clone was seen a few times. This chain links TRBV4-1 with TRBJ2-7; D assignment may be TRBD1 or TRBD2 (5 bases each). Germline-derived CDR1 and CDR2 are MGHRA and YSYEKL. V dropped 0 bases and J dropped 5 bases, with 17 bases sitting between them. This CDR3 is 16 amino acids long. The CDR3 DNA is TGCGCCAGCAGCCAAGATAGGGGAGACTACTGGGACGAGCAGTACTTC. It codes for CASSQDRGDYWDEQYF.

The chain links TRBV28 to TRBJ2-1; TRBD2 agrees at 8 bases. V lost 1 base to trimming and J lost 7 bases; unmatched junction nucleotides: 6. The germline V gene encodes CDR1 MDHEN and CDR2 SYDVKM. CDR3 length: 15 amino acids. The CDR3 reads CASSLLASGWNEQFF. The CDR3 bases are TGTGCCAGCAGTTTATTGGCTAGCGGGTGGAATGAGCAGTTCTTC.

The chain is built from TRBV27 and TRBJ2-7, with 9 bases that match TRBD1. This CDR3 spans 15 amino acids. Germline V gives CDR1 MNHEY, CDR2 SMNVEV (reference sequence). The trim removed 6 bases at V and 2 bases at J, leaving 8 bases unmatched. CDR3 nucleotides: TGTGCCAGCAGCGATCTCGGGACAGGGACCTACGAGCAGTACTTC. Translated, it gives CASSDLGTGTYEQYF.

J is TRBJ1-5 and V is TRBV25-1; 7 bases fit TRBD1. CDR3 length: 15 amino acids. V trimming: 4 bases; J trimming: 1 base; junction bases outside the gene matches: 4. The germline CDR1 and CDR2 sequences are MGHDK and SYGVNS. The CDR3 bases are TGTGCCAGCAGTGGACAGGGTGGGAGCAATCAGCCCCAGCATTTT. It codes for CASSGQGGSNQPQHF. The full variable domain, its missing parts supplied by reference TRBV25-1 and TRBJ1-5, is EADIYQTPRYLVIGTGKKITLECSQTMGHDKMYWYQQDPGMELHLIHYSYGVNSTEKGDLSSESTVSRIRTEHFPLTLESARPSHTSQYLCASSGQGGSNQPQHFGDGTRLSIL.

The chain uses TRBV14 and TRBJ1-2; D uncertain. Trimming took off 0 bases at V and 1 base at J, with 6 bases between the two ends. This CDR3 has 14 amino acids. Looked up from germline, CDR1 is SGHDN and CDR2 is FVKESK. This chain's CDR3 is CASSQEGINYGYTF. CDR3 DNA: TGTGCCAGCAGCCAAGAAGGGATTAACTATGGCTACACCTTC.

This chain links TRBV28 with TRBJ2-7; D not certain. Trimming took 2 bases from V and 1 from J, leaving 27 bases between them. Germline V gene data show CDR1 as MDHEN and CDR2 as SYDVKM. CDR3 size: 20 residues. CDR3 residues: CASSLTPHVSVGKRSYEQYF. DNA for the CDR3: TGTGCCAGCAGTTTAACTCCCCACGTTAGTGTAGGCAAAAGGTCCTACGAGCAGTACTTC.

This clone appeared a few times. V and J are TRBV30 and TRBJ1-1; 7 bases line up with TRBD1. This CDR3 spans 13 amino acids. Trimming removed 5 bases from V and 5 bases from J; junction bases left unmatched: 8. Per germline, CDR1 GTSNPN and CDR2 SVGIG (reference sequence). The CDR3 spells CAWGGGEGTEAFF. The CDR3 DNA is TGTGCCTGGGGAGGGGGCGAGGGAACTGAAGCTTTCTTT.

The CDR3 DNA is TGTGCCATCAGGGGGACTGGAAACACCGGGGAGCTGTTTTTT. This sequence encodes CAIRGTGNTGELFF. This rearrangement joins TRBV10-3 to TRBJ2-2; possible D gene TRBD2, 6 bases. Germline assignment: CDR1 ENHRY and CDR2 SYGVKD. This CDR3 has 14 residues. V was cut by 6 bases and J by 2 bases, with 10 bases left in between.

The chain employs TRBV30 and TRBJ2-7; D possibly corresponds to TRBD1 (6 bases). Looked up from germline, CDR1 is GTSNPN and CDR2 is SVGIG (reference sequence). Trimming removed 5 bases at V and 2 bases at J, with 16 bases between. The CDR3 spans 14 residues. CDR3 bases: TGTGCCTGGGGGGATTCGGACAGAACCTACGAGCAGTACTTC. The encoded protein is CAWGDSDRTYEQYF.

This chain joins TRBV30 and TRBJ1-2; D not certain. The CDR3 covers 13 residues. With 8 bases removed from V and 7 bases from J, the gap between germline ends came to 20 bases. Germline lookup yields CDR1 GTSNPN and CDR2 SVGIG (reference sequence). The CDR3 reads CASNLGPLGGYTF. In nucleotides, the CDR3 is TGTGCCAGCAATCTTGGGCCTTTAGGTGGCTACACCTTC.

The CDR3 reads CASSPVREGEAFF. The CDR3 region has the DNA TGTGCCAGCTCACCGGTGAGGGAGGGTGAAGCTTTCTTT. The chain combines TRBV18 with TRBJ1-1; unclear D gene. The CDR3 sequence is 13 residues long. The germline V and J ends were trimmed by 3 bases and 7 bases, with 12 bases remaining between them. Germline values: CDR1 KGHSH, CDR2 LQKENI.

The table lists this clone with a count of one. The chain joins TRBV2 to TRBJ1-1, with D tentatively TRBD1 (5 bases). There are 13 residues in the CDR3. V lost 7 bases and J lost 5, with 14 bases in between. Germline lookup yields CDR1 SNHLY and CDR2 FYNNEI. The CDR3 sequence is CASTTEEGTEAFF. The CDR3 region has the DNA TGTGCCAGCACCACCGAGGAGGGGACTGAAGCTTTCTTT.

This rearrangement joins TRBV18 to TRBJ2-1, with D unclear. With 3 bases removed from V and 4 bases from J, the gap between germline ends came to 7 bases. The CDR3 length is 13 residues. Germline CDR1 is KGHSH and CDR2 is LQKENI. The CDR3 loop is CASSPEQYNEQFF. Written as DNA, the CDR3 is TGTGCCAGCTCACCTGAACAGTACAATGAGCAGTTCTTC.

The CDR3 nucleotides are TGTGCCATCAGTGATCCGGAGGGTGGGGTAACGGATGAGCAGTTCTTC. Translating gives CAISDPEGGVTDEQFF. This chain links TRBV10-3 with TRBJ2-1; maybe TRBD2 (6 bases). Per germline, CDR1 ENHRY and CDR2 SYGVKD. This CDR3 is built from 16 residues. Between the trimmed V and J ends, which lost 3 bases and 8 bases, there was a span of 20 bases.

The chain links TRBV30 to TRBJ2-2; D is perhaps TRBD1 or TRBD2 (5 bases each). Germline loops: CDR1 GTSNPN, CDR2 SVGIG (reference sequence). The CDR3 spans 15 residues. Trimming pared 0 bases from V and 0 bases from J, leaving 8 bases between. The DNA for the CDR3 is TGTGCCTGGAGTGTACTAGGGGCGAACACCGGGGAGCTGTTTTTT. Protein: CAWSVLGANTGELFF.

This chain joins TRBV7-6 and TRBJ1-5; possibly TRBD1 for D (5 bases). The CDR3 is made up of 14 amino acids. CDR1 SGHVS and CDR2 FNYEAQ come from the germline V gene. Trimming cost V 5 bases and J 8 bases, with 16 bases left between them. The CDR3 spells CASSPGPGNKPQHF. CDR3 in DNA: TGTGCCAGCAGCCCGGGACCAGGAAATAAGCCCCAGCATTTT.